Listed below are T cell receptor beta chains from one sample, sequenced in a study of blood T cell repertoires in COVID-19. Assay: immunoSEQ multiplex PCR; the TCRdb copy retains only in-frame clones and omits some. The top ten clones hold less than 6% of a sample with 140,000 to 150,000 clones, 84% of them seen once. Sequencing was performed on PBMCs or T cells enriched from blood (not recorded which). These receptors came from a woman between 45 and 60 years old who had been exposed to COVID-19. The CDR3 runs from the conserved cysteine through the conserved F or W. The order of the fields is D gene, clone size, V gene, J gene, CDR3 DNA, CDR3 protein. A D gene is named only where the DNA matches it firmly. Only some rows state a clone size, as once, few, many or a class for expanded clones.

.	.	TRBV4-3	TRBJ2-2	TGCGCCAGCAGCCCGGCCGGGTCCACGACCGGGGAGCTGTTTTTT	CASSPAGSTTGELFF
TRBD1	.	TRBV7-2	TRBJ1-6	TGTGCCAGCAGCCGGCCAGTGACAGGGGAGGGTTCACCCCTCCACTTT	CASSRPVTGEGSPLHF
.	.	TRBV15	TRBJ2-6	TGTGCCACCAGTGTGCGGCGCCGAGGGGCCAACGTCCTGACTTTC	CATSVRRRGANVLTF
TRBD2	.	TRBV11-2	TRBJ2-3	TGTGCCAGCAGCTTACCAGCGGGAGGCCCAGATACGCAGTATTTT	CASSLPAGGPDTQYF
TRBD2	.	TRBV28	TRBJ2-7	TGTGCCAGCAGAGGACTAGCGGGAGTGAGGGTTTACGAGCAGTACTTC	CASRGLAGVRVYEQYF
TRBD1	once	TRBV6-2/TRBV6-3	TRBJ2-7	TGTGCCAGCAGCCGGGACAGCGTCAACGAGCAGTACTTC	CASSRDSVNEQYF
TRBD2	.	TRBV10-2	TRBJ2-3	TGCGCCACCTCGAGGACTAGCAGCACAGATACGCAGTATTTT	CATSRTSSTDTQYF
.	once	TRBV6-5	TRBJ1-1	TGTGCCAGCACTCGGAACACTGAAGCTTTCTTT	CASTRNTEAFF
.	.	TRBV5-6	TRBJ2-1	TGTGCCAGCAGCCCCCCGTACAGCCACAATGAGCAGTTCTTC	CASSPPYSHNEQFF
.	.	TRBV27	TRBJ1-2	TGTGCCAGCAGTCAGAACAGGTTTCATGGCTACACCTTC	CASSQNRFHGYTF
.	many	TRBV4-2	TRBJ1-5	TGTGCCAGCAGCCAAGACAGGGGCAATCAGCCCCAGCATTTT	CASSQDRGNQPQHF
.	.	TRBV15	TRBJ2-2	TGTGCCACCCAACCCAGGAACACCGGGGAGCTGTTTTTT	CATQPRNTGELFF
TRBD2	.	TRBV4-2	TRBJ2-2	TGTGCCAGCAGCCAAGAGACGGGGGCGGGGGGTCGGTTCACCGGGGAGCTGTTTTTT	CASSQETGAGGRFTGELFF
TRBD1	.	TRBV12-5	TRBJ1-5	TGTGCTAGTGGTTCGGAATTCGGGACAGGGGAGGGGAATCAGCCCCAGCATTTT	CASGSEFGTGEGNQPQHF